What follows are 16 T cell receptor beta chains derived from one specimen sequenced in a study of blood T cell repertoires in COVID-19. Profiling relied on immunoSEQ multiplex PCR, and the TCRdb table lists in-frame clones only, not all of them. The profile shows about 150,000 clones, about 89% of them singletons. Source material: peripheral blood. The receptors originated from a man older than 75 with acute or convalescent COVID-19.

The V gene is TRBV27, the J gene TRBJ1-4; no firm D call. V dropped 5 bases and J dropped 5 bases, with 15 bases sitting between them. CDR1 is MNHEY and CDR2 is SMNVEV in the germline V gene (reference sequence). The CDR3 runs to 15 residues. CDR3 DNA sequence: TGTGCCAGCAGTACCAATTGGGCGGGGAATGAAAAACTGTTTTTT. Amino acids: CASSTNWAGNEKLFF.

The J gene is TRBJ2-5, the V gene TRBV27, with D maybe TRBD1 (5 bases). CDR3 length: 14 amino acids. Looked up from germline, CDR1 is MNHEY and CDR2 is SMNVEV (reference sequence). Trimming cost V 3 bases and J 2 bases, with 10 bases left between them. CDR3: CASSFQGAQETQYF. The CDR3 DNA reads TGTGCCAGCAGTTTCCAGGGTGCTCAAGAGACCCAGTACTTC.

In nucleotides, the CDR3 is TGTGCCAGCAGTTACGAGCGGGGGGGCGCTGAGCAGTTCTTC. It encodes CASSYERGGAEQFF. The chain recombines TRBV6-5 with TRBJ2-1; 10 bases are a match to TRBD2. J gave up 9 bases and V 2 bases, and 4 bases lay outside the gene matches. Germline-derived CDR1 and CDR2 are MNHEY and SVGAGI. The CDR3 consists of 14 residues.

This clone came up a few times. The rearrangement uses TRBV10-3 and TRBJ2-5; D gene uncertain. With 6 bases removed from V and 3 bases from J, the gap between germline ends came to 14 bases. Germline CDR1 ENHRY, CDR2 SYGVKD. The CDR3 covers 14 residues. CDR3: CAISARRREETQYF. The CDR3 DNA is TGTGCCATCAGCGCCCGGCGGCGTGAAGAGACCCAGTACTTC.

The chain carries TRBV28 and TRBJ2-7, with D possibly matching TRBD2 (5 bases). Trimming took 10 bases from V and 7 from J, leaving 20 bases between them. This CDR3 is 13 amino acids long. Germline V CDR1 and CDR2: MDHEN, SYDVKM. CDR3 DNA: TGTGCCACCGGGGAATCTCCGTCGCTTGAGCAGTACTTC. Its protein is CATGESPSLEQYF.

The chain carries TRBV7-9 and TRBJ2-2; possible D gene TRBD1, 6 bases. The CDR3 totals 16 residues. The V end was cut by 4 bases, the J end by 1 base, with 13 bases between. Germline V gene lookup returns CDR1 SEHNR and CDR2 FQNEAQ (reference sequence). The CDR3 sequence is CASSSRPGQNTGELFF. DNA for the CDR3: TGTGCCAGCAGCTCCAGGCCGGGACAGAACACCGGGGAGCTGTTTTTT.

In its sample, this clone was seen once. The chain carries TRBV7-9 and TRBJ1-1, with 7 bases fitting TRBD1. Germline CDR1 SEHNR, CDR2 FQNEAQ (reference sequence). This CDR3 region has 15 residues. Trimming cost V 0 bases and J 4 bases; bases outside gene matches: 5. Written as DNA, the CDR3 is TGTGCCAGCAGCTTAGCAATCGCAGGGGGCACTGAAGCTTTCTTT. Residues: CASSLAIAGGTEAFF.

CDR3 region: CASSLDTEAFF. The CDR3 DNA follows: TGTGCCAGCTCACTCGACACTGAAGCTTTCTTT. The rearrangement joins TRBV18 to TRBJ1-1; D unresolved. This CDR3 region has 11 residues. Trimming left V 4 bases short and J 3 bases short, with 3 bases between. Germline lookup yields CDR1 KGHSH and CDR2 LQKENI.

The rearrangement joins TRBV7-9 to TRBJ2-3; weak D call: TRBD1 (5 bases). The CDR3 totals 14 residues. Germline CDR1 is SEHNR and CDR2 is FQNEAQ (reference sequence). V was clipped by 7 bases and J by 6 bases, with 17 bases between them. The CDR3 region has the DNA TGTGCCAGCAACTCAGGGCTATTAGACGATACGCAGTATTTT. It specifies CASNSGLLDDTQYF.

The genes are TRBV11-2 and TRBJ2-3; D unresolved. Trimming stripped 4 bases from V and 2 bases from J, with 7 bases between. CDR3 size: 13 residues. Germline V gives CDR1 SGHAT, CDR2 FQNNGV. The CDR3 reads CASSSHSTDTQYF. CDR3 sequence (DNA): TGTGCCAGCAGCTCTCACTCCACAGATACGCAGTATTTT.

The chain has TRBV2 and TRBJ1-1; D is unclear. This CDR3 is built from 14 residues. CDR1 and CDR2 from the germline V gene are SNHLY and FYNNEI. The V end was cut by 6 bases, the J end by 0 bases, with 11 bases between. The DNA for the CDR3 is TGTGCCAGCAGGTTACATAGCATGAACACTGAAGCTTTCTTT. Residues: CASRLHSMNTEAFF.

The rearrangement links TRBV20-1 to TRBJ1-5; 8 bases agree with TRBD1. Germline-derived CDR1 and CDR2 are DFQATT and SNEGSKA (reference sequence). V was pared by 3 bases and J by 4 bases, with 11 bases of the junction left unmatched. The CDR3 is made up of 16 amino acids. The CDR3 region is CSASSRTGLRNQPQHF. The CDR3 DNA reads TGCAGTGCTAGTTCTCGGACAGGGTTAAGGAATCAGCCCCAGCATTTT.

The chain carries TRBV21-1 and TRBJ2-7; TRBD2 is the table's D call and was not checked against the DNA. TRBV21-1 is shown as a pseudogene. This CDR3 is built from 18 residues. CDR3 sequence reads: CATLRAAKIGKGVYEQYF. The CDR3 region has the DNA TGTGCCACCCTCCGAGCAGCAAAGATCGGTAAAGGAGTATACGAGCAGTACTTC.

This clone has just one count. V usage is TRBV30 and J usage is TRBJ1-1; TRBD1 matches 7 bases. Trimming at V came to 3 bases and at J to 2 bases, leaving 3 bases not matched to a gene. This CDR3 spans 13 amino acids. The germline CDR1 and CDR2 sequences are GTSNPN and SVGIG (reference sequence). The CDR3 loop reads CAWRRDSNTEAFF. CDR3 bases: TGTGCCTGGAGGAGGGACAGTAACACTGAAGCTTTCTTT.

The chain has TRBV7-8 and TRBJ2-5, with D perhaps TRBD1 (6 bases). The CDR3 totals 14 residues. Per the germline V gene, CDR1 is SGHVS and CDR2 is FQNEAQ. V lost 4 bases and J 0 bases, leaving 9 bases between the germline ends. CDR3 bases: TGTGCCAGCAGCTACTGGGACAACCAAGAGACCCAGTACTTC. It codes for CASSYWDNQETQYF.

This clone came up a few times. V and J are TRBV9 and TRBJ1-4; D call uncertain. The V and J ends lost 2 bases and 1 base respectively, with 9 bases between them. This CDR3 is 15 amino acids long. Looked up from germline, CDR1 is SGDLS and CDR2 is YYNGEE. CDR3 loop: CASSVRGVTNEKLFF. As DNA, the CDR3 is TGTGCCAGCAGCGTTCGCGGGGTAACTAATGAAAAACTGTTTTTT.